This T cell receptor (beta chain) is drawn from a study of early stage breast cancer tumors. Study context: Each sample averaged around 10-fold read coverage.

The assay was immunoSEQ multiplex PCR, and TCRdb's table has in-frame clones only and misses some. The repertoire holds about 2,600 clones, less than 70% seen once, with about a fifth in the top ten. CDR3 length equals 15 residues. With V trimmed by 3 bases and J by 8 bases, 11 bases remained unmatched. The germline gives CDR1 SGHRS, CDR2 YFSETQ. V usage is TRBV5-1 and J usage is TRBJ1-1; 9 bases are a match to TRBD1. The source material was normal breast tissue next to the tumor. The clonotype was recovered from a person aged 45-60 years with breast cancer. The CDR3 here is CASSYSPGQGPEAFF. CDR3 DNA sequence: TGCGCCAGCAGCTATTCGCCGGGACAGGGACCCGAAGCTTTCTTT.